This T cell receptor (beta chain) was documented in a study of PD-L1 blockade in urothelial cancer. Overall study context: Counts from blood samples showed a median of roughly 130,000 T cells. General study results and limits: Pretreatment TCR clonality in blood under the median foretold superior survival.

On this clone: The antigen is unknown.

Libraries were prepared by immunoSEQ multiplex PCR; TCRdb keeps only in-frame clonotypes and omits some of them. Of tens of thousands of clones in the sample, 90% were seen once. V dropped 1 base and J dropped 1 base, with 7 bases sitting between them. This CDR3 contains 14 residues. Germline assignment: CDR1 SEHNR and CDR2 FQNEAQ (reference sequence). This sample's time point: pretreatment peripheral blood. Locally advanced or metastatic urothelial carcinoma affected all patients. Anywhere from 1 to 8 samples came from each patient, spanning pretreatment and on-treatment. The chain couples TRBV7-9 to TRBJ2-5, with D perhaps TRBD1 (5 bases). The sequences come from PBMCs, collected around atezolizumab (anti-PD-L1) treatment. This clonotype was sampled from a man between 65 and 80 years old with urothelial cancer. The CDR3 loop reads CASSLGGRQETQYF. The CDR3 nucleotides are TGTGCCAGCAGCTTAGGGGGCCGCCAAGAGACCCAGTACTTC.